This TCR beta chain appears in the sequencing data of a study of T cell responses to AZD1222 COVID-19 vaccine. Comment on this clone: Its antigen is unidentified.

The repertoire was sequenced with immunoSEQ multiplex PCR; TCRdb's copy has only in-frame clones and lacks some. The sample records about 79,000 clones, 92% being singletons. Findings and limits, study-wide: Repertoires were obtained solely post-peak T cell response. Close to half of all spike-specific TCRs reportedly target regions of the variants that are unmutated. With dominance at 160-218 and 743-854, vaccine-associated CD4 TCRs spanned spike.

The TCR comes from an adult in good health. The sample in question was peripheral blood, obtained on day 0 of MenACWY control vaccination.

The CDR3: CASSFFLLGQGANEQYF. CDR3 sequence (DNA): TGTGCCAGCAGCTTTTTTTTACTTGGACAGGGGGCTAACGAGCAGTACTTC. The genes are TRBV7-9 and TRBJ2-7, with TRBD1 matching over 11 bases. From germline, CDR1 is SEHNR and CDR2 FQNEAQ (reference sequence). V lost 3 bases and J lost 5; bases outside the gene matches: 12. This CDR3 has 17 amino acids.